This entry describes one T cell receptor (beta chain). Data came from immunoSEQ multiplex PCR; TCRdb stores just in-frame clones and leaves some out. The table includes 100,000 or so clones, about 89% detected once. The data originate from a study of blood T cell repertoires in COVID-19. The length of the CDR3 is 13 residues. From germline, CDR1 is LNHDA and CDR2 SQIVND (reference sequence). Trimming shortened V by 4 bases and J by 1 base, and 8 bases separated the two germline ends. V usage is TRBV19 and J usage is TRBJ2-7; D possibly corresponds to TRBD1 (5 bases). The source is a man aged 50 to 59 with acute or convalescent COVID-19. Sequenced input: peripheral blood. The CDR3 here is CASSTDSSYEQYF. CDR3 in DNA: TGTGCCAGTAGTACTGACAGTTCCTACGAGCAGTACTTC. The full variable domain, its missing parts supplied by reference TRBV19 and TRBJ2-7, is DGGITQSPKYLFRKEGQNVTLSCEQNLNHDAMYWYRQDPGQGLRLIYYSQIVNDFQKGDIAEGYSVSREKKESFPLTVTSAQKNPTAFYLCASSTDSSYEQYFGPGTRLTVT.